The 18 T cell receptor beta chains given below trace back to one sample, sequenced in a study of blood T cell repertoires in COVID-19. Method: immunoSEQ multiplex PCR; TCRdb's copy keeps in-frame clones and lacks some. The repertoire has about 180,000 clones, 70% to 90% of them found once; the top ten carry 3.5% to 5%. The sequencing input was peripheral blood. These receptors all stem from a woman aged 25-40 years with acute or convalescent COVID-19.

The chain recombines TRBV9 with TRBJ2-3; 16 nucleotides align to TRBD2. From germline, CDR1 is SGDLS and CDR2 YYNGEE. V lost 8 bases to trimming and J lost 4 bases; unmatched junction nucleotides: 10. The CDR3 is 17 residues long. CDR3 in amino acids: CASSPGLAGGVADTQYF. The CDR3 DNA sequence: TGTGCCAGTTCGCCGGGACTAGCGGGAGGGGTCGCAGATACGCAGTATTTT.

The chain is built from TRBV14 and TRBJ2-3; 7 bases line up with TRBD1. J was trimmed by 9 bases and V by 0 bases; bases with no gene match: 6. Germline V gives CDR1 SGHDN, CDR2 FVKESK. The CDR3 loop spans 14 amino acids. CDR3 DNA sequence: TGTGCCAGCAGCCAAGATCGTCGCAGGGGGACGCAGTATTTT. This sequence encodes CASSQDRRRGTQYF.

This clone turned up a few times. The V call is TRBV6-5, the J call TRBJ1-2; 9 nucleotides match TRBD1. The V gene end was trimmed by 4 bases and the J gene end by 8 bases; junction bases not matched to a gene: 11. Germline assignment: CDR1 MNHEY and CDR2 SVGAGI. This CDR3 has 15 amino acids. The CDR3 DNA sequence: TGTGCCAGCAGTTTCGCGATACAGGGGGCGCGCGGCTACACCTTC. This encodes CASSFAIQGARGYTF.

For this clone: Other DNA sequences from this sample encode an identical CDR3 as well. This chain connects TRBV30 to TRBJ1-5; D not certain. Germline lookup yields CDR1 GTSNPN and CDR2 SVGIG (reference sequence). CDR3 length: 13 residues. Trimming pared 2 bases from V and 5 bases from J, leaving 10 bases between. The CDR3 loop is CAWSRGPDQPQHF. The CDR3 DNA is TGTGCCTGGAGTCGTGGGCCCGATCAGCCCCAGCATTTT.

CDR3 in amino acids: CASSPRQGSYNEQFF. DNA of the CDR3: TGTGCCAGCAGCCCCCGACAGGGGAGTTACAATGAGCAGTTCTTC. This chain uses TRBV3-1 (or the pseudogene TRBV3-2) with TRBJ2-1, with 8 bases identical to TRBD1. J was trimmed by 4 bases and V by 4 bases; bases with no gene match: 6. The CDR3 loop spans 15 amino acids. From germline, CDR1 is LGHDT and CDR2 YNNKEL (reference sequence).

This clone has only a few counts. The rearrangement uses TRBV11-2 and TRBJ2-1; weak D call: TRBD2 (7 bases). The V end was cut by 1 base, the J end by 1 base, with 20 bases between. The length of the CDR3 is 19 residues. Germline V gene sequence: CDR1 SGHAT, CDR2 FQNNGV. CDR3 nucleotide sequence: TGTGCCAGCAGCTTAGTAGGGGGAGGGCGATTGGGGTCCTACAATGAGCAGTTCTTC. Translated, it gives CASSLVGGGRLGSYNEQFF.

In the case of this clone: Additional DNA sequences in this sample encode the identical CDR3. DNA of the CDR3: TGTGCCAGCAGCTTACAGGGGTCCACTGAAGCTTTCTTT. It translates to CASSLQGSTEAFF. This chain uses TRBV5-5 with TRBJ1-1; TRBD1 matches 7 bases. J was trimmed by 4 bases and V by 2 bases; bases with no gene match: 2. Germline loops: CDR1 SGHKS, CDR2 YYEKEE (reference sequence). There are 13 residues in the CDR3.

CDR3 nucleotide sequence: TGTGCCAGCAGCTTAGTCCCACAGTCGACAGATACGCAGTATTTT. This gives the protein CASSLVPQSTDTQYF. The chain is built from TRBV7-2 and TRBJ2-3, with no clear D. The V end lost 1 base, the J end lost 3 bases, and 11 bases lay between the germline ends. The CDR3 runs 15 residues. Germline assignment: CDR1 SGHTA and CDR2 FQGNSA.

The rearrangement uses TRBV24-1 and TRBJ2-2; D gene ambiguous. V shed 0 bases and J shed 5 bases, with 6 bases lying between them. The germline CDR1 and CDR2 sequences are KGHDR and SFDVKD. The CDR3 runs to 14 residues. The CDR3 coding sequence is TGTGCCACCAGTGATTTGCGAGCTACCGGGGAGCTGTTTTTT. It specifies CATSDLRATGELFF.

The CDR3 DNA reads TGTGCCAGCATCCCTCGGGACTCCTACGAGCAGTACTTC. Its translation: CASIPRDSYEQYF. The genes are TRBV28 and TRBJ2-7, with D tentatively TRBD2 (5 bases). Looked up from germline, CDR1 is MDHEN and CDR2 is SYDVKM. This CDR3 is built from 13 residues. V was cut by 7 bases and J by 0 bases, with 10 bases left in between.

The rearrangement links TRBV18 to TRBJ2-7; 9 nucleotides align to TRBD1. The CDR3 extends over 14 amino acids. V gave up 4 bases and J gave up 6 bases; unmatched junction bases: 7. CDR1 is KGHSH and CDR2 is LQKENI in the germline V gene. The CDR3 bases are TGTGCCAGCTCACAAGACAGGGGGGTAGGCGAGCAGTACTTC. It translates to CASSQDRGVGEQYF.

The chain links TRBV21-1 to TRBJ2-7; whether TRBD1, the table's D call, matches the DNA was not checked. TRBV21-1 corresponds to a pseudogene. The CDR3 covers 16 residues. The CDR3 DNA sequence: TGTGCCAGCAGCAAAGTTACAGGGCTTACTCCCTACGAGCAGTACTTC. Its protein product is CASSKVTGLTPYEQYF.

The V call is TRBV5-1, the J call TRBJ2-3; D remains ambiguous. The CDR3 consists of 15 residues. Trimming cost V 0 bases and J 5 bases, with 13 bases left between them. Per germline, CDR1 SGHRS and CDR2 YFSETQ. The CDR3 is CASSLARVLGDTQYF. The CDR3 nucleotides are TGCGCCAGCAGCTTGGCTCGGGTATTGGGAGATACGCAGTATTTT.

The gene calls are TRBV4-1 and TRBJ2-7; 10 positions agree with TRBD1. Trimming took 2 bases from V and 4 from J; bases not matched to a gene: 8. CDR1 and CDR2 from the germline V gene are MGHRA and YSYEKL. This CDR3 is 16 amino acids long. For the CDR3, the DNA is TGCGCCAGCAGCCAATTCGGACAGGGGGGTCGGTACGAGCAGTACTTC. It yields the protein CASSQFGQGGRYEQYF.

The rearrangement uses TRBV2 and TRBJ1-6, with a weak D call TRBD1 (5 bases). Germline V gives CDR1 SNHLY, CDR2 FYNNEI. Between the trimmed V and J ends, which lost 4 bases and 10 bases, there was a span of 14 bases. This CDR3 comprises 14 residues. The DNA of the CDR3 is TGTGCCAGCAGTGCACGGAGGGGCCCATCACCCCTCCACTTT. Amino acids: CASSARRGPSPLHF. The entire variable domain, with the rest obtained from reference TRBV2 and TRBJ1-6, is as follows: EPEVTQTPSHQVTQMGQEVILRCVPISNHLYFYWYRQILGQKVEFLVSFYNNEISEKSEIFDDQFSVERPDGSNFTLKIRSTKLEDSAMYFCASSARRGPSPLHFGNGTRLTVT.

The V and J genes are TRBV2 and TRBJ1-4; D perhaps matches TRBD1 (6 bases). V lost 6 bases and J lost 3, with 14 bases in between. Per germline, CDR1 SNHLY and CDR2 FYNNEI. This CDR3 has 15 amino acids. For the CDR3, the DNA is TGTGCCAGCAGCCTAGGACAGCTCCCTAATGAAAAACTGTTTTTT. Protein: CASSLGQLPNEKLFF.

The CDR3 protein is CAGALDRGENEQYF. CDR3 sequence (DNA): TGCGCCGGCGCCCTCGACAGGGGAGAGAACGAGCAGTACTTC. The rearrangement links TRBV23-1 to TRBJ2-7, with 8 bases identical to TRBD1. TRBV23-1 is labeled an ORF, and its function is uncertain. CDR3 size: 14 residues. V was pared by 11 bases and J by 5 bases, with 14 bases of the junction left unmatched.

The rearrangement uses TRBV6-5 and TRBJ1-6; 9 bases agree with TRBD1. J lost 3 bases, V lost 10 bases, and 7 bases had no gene match. The V gene's germline CDR1 is MNHEY and CDR2 SVGAGI. The CDR3 sequence is 15 residues long. The CDR3: CATSLTGGYNSPLHF. DNA for the CDR3: TGTGCCACTTCGTTGACAGGGGGCTATAATTCACCCCTCCACTTT.